The 19 T cell receptor beta chains listed next were all sequenced from one sample in a study of blood T cell repertoires in COVID-19. The table came from immunoSEQ multiplex PCR; TCRdb's copy has only in-frame clones and leaves some out. The table has 97,000 or so clones, approximately 82% seen once; the top ten hold around 9.6%. Sequenced: peripheral blood. The receptors here all came from a man in his sixties with active or convalescent COVID-19.

The CDR3 here is CASTTGNYGYTF. The CDR3 nucleotides read TGTGCCAGCACGACGGGGAACTATGGCTACACCTTC. This chain links TRBV6-5 with TRBJ1-2; D gene unclear. The V gene lost 7 bases and the J gene lost 2 bases, with 8 bases spanning the gap. This CDR3 has 12 residues. In germline, CDR1 is MNHEY, CDR2 SVGAGI.

The chain has TRBV5-1 and TRBJ2-2; 14 bases agree with TRBD2. J lost 1 base, V lost 0 bases, and 2 bases had no gene match. The germline gives CDR1 SGHRS, CDR2 YFSETQ. The CDR3 spans 18 residues. CDR3 region: CASSLAGLAGVNTGELFF. Here the CDR3 DNA reads TGCGCCAGCAGCTTGGCGGGACTAGCGGGAGTGAACACCGGGGAGCTGTTTTTT.

The chain recombines TRBV6-6 with TRBJ1-4, with D maybe TRBD1 (6 bases). The CDR3 consists of 16 residues. Germline V gives CDR1 MNHNY, CDR2 SVGAGI (reference sequence). Trimming took 0 bases from V and 4 from J, leaving 12 bases between them. The CDR3 DNA is TGTGCCAGCAGTTACTCAAAGGGACAAGATAATGAAAAACTGTTTTTT. Its protein product is CASSYSKGQDNEKLFF.

The J gene is TRBJ2-1, the V gene TRBV5-6; 13 bases agree with TRBD2. The J segment lost 6 bases and the V segment lost 4 bases, leaving 16 bases of the junction unmatched. The CDR3 contains 19 residues. CDR1 is SGHDT and CDR2 is YYEEEE in the germline V gene. This CDR3 is CASSPKGLAGVLGSNEQFF. CDR3 in DNA: TGTGCCAGCAGCCCGAAAGGACTAGCGGGAGTGCTAGGTAGCAATGAGCAGTTCTTC.

The chain joins TRBV28 to TRBJ1-6; D call uncertain. The length of the CDR3 is 14 residues. Germline CDR1 and CDR2: MDHEN and SYDVKM. The germline V and J ends were trimmed by 2 bases and 6 bases, with 8 bases remaining between them. As DNA, the CDR3 is TGTGCCAGCAGTTTACCGACAACTAATTCACCCCTCCACTTT. Amino acid sequence: CASSLPTTNSPLHF. The full variable domain, in which reference TRBV28 and TRBJ1-6 provide the parts outside the CDR3, is DVKVTQSSRYLVKRTGEKVFLECVQDMDHENMFWYRQDPGLGLRLIYFSYDVKMKEKGDIPEGYSVSREKKERFSLILESASTNQTSMYLCASSLPTTNSPLHFGNGTRLTVT.

The chain couples TRBV2 to TRBJ1-6, with 8 positions matching TRBD1. V lost 1 base and J lost 7; bases outside the gene matches: 0. The V gene's germline CDR1 is SNHLY and CDR2 FYNNEI. CDR3 length equals 14 residues. CDR3 coding DNA: TGTGCCAGCAGTGAAGGACAGGGGAATTCACCCCTCCACTTT. As protein: CASSEGQGNSPLHF.

The chain links TRBV13 to TRBJ2-1; 9 positions match TRBD2. V dropped 0 bases and J dropped 10; count of bases not matched to a gene: 7. The CDR3 has 15 amino acids. Germline CDR1 and CDR2: PRHDT and FYEKMQ (reference sequence). The CDR3 sequence is CASSLGAGGSREQFF. As DNA, the CDR3 is TGTGCCAGCAGCTTAGGGGCGGGAGGGTCCCGCGAGCAGTTCTTC.

This rearrangement joins TRBV15 to TRBJ2-6; possibly TRBD2 for D (7 bases). The V end lost 3 bases, the J end lost 0 bases, and 12 bases lay between the germline ends. From germline, CDR1 is LNHNV and CDR2 YYDKDF (reference sequence). The CDR3 length is 17 residues. This chain's CDR3 is CATSRGGQDSGANVLTF. The CDR3 DNA sequence: TGTGCCACCAGCAGGGGGGGGCAGGACTCTGGGGCCAACGTCCTGACTTTC.

The rearrangement links TRBV9 to TRBJ2-5; 8 nucleotides line up with TRBD2. The V gene's germline CDR1 is SGDLS and CDR2 YYNGEE. The CDR3 contains 14 residues. V lost 0 bases, J lost 4 bases, and 2 bases stayed unmatched. The CDR3, as DNA: TGTGCCAGCAGCGTAGAGGGACTAGGAGAGACCCAGTACTTC. Its translation is CASSVEGLGETQYF.

The chain employs TRBV30 and TRBJ1-2; weak D call: TRBD1 (6 bases). This CDR3 is 12 amino acids long. V lost 7 bases, J lost 4 bases, and 13 bases lay in between. The germline V gene has CDR1 GTSNPN and CDR2 SVGIG (reference sequence). The CDR3 region has the DNA TGTGCCTTCGCGACAGGCCTCTATGGCTACACCTTC. Its protein product is CAFATGLYGYTF.

V is TRBV7-9 and J is TRBJ1-2, with D maybe TRBD1 (6 bases). Per the germline V gene, CDR1 is SEHNR and CDR2 is FQNEAQ (reference sequence). The CDR3 has 15 amino acids. Trimming took off 2 bases at V and 8 bases at J, with 18 bases between the two ends. The CDR3: CASSLIGTQGHGYTF. The CDR3 DNA sequence: TGTGCCAGCAGCTTAATAGGGACCCAGGGGCACGGCTACACCTTC.

Only one count was recorded for this clone. This sequence joins TRBV5-6 and TRBJ2-1; 10 positions match TRBD2. This CDR3 has 16 amino acids. V trimming: 2 bases; J trimming: 1 base; junction bases outside the gene matches: 3. CDR1 and CDR2 (germline): SGHDT, YYEEEE. CDR3 sequence reads: CASSLLAGTSYNEQFF. For the CDR3, the DNA is TGTGCCAGCAGCTTACTAGCGGGGACTTCCTACAATGAGCAGTTCTTC.

The chain is built from TRBV19 and TRBJ2-7; 13 nucleotides align to TRBD2. The CDR3 is 15 amino acids. J gave up 5 bases and V 4 bases, and 5 bases lay outside the gene matches. Germline CDR1 and CDR2: LNHDA and SQIVND (reference sequence). As DNA, the CDR3 is TGTGCCAGTAGTAACGGACTAGCGGGAGCTAACGAGCAGTACTTC. Protein product: CASSNGLAGANEQYF.

Only a few counts were recorded for this clone. The chain joins TRBV2 to TRBJ1-5, with no clear D. The V gene lost 0 bases and the J gene lost 9 bases, with 9 bases spanning the gap. This CDR3 has 13 amino acids. Germline loops: CDR1 SNHLY, CDR2 FYNNEI. The CDR3 here is CASSEALRGPQHF. The CDR3 nucleotides are TGTGCCAGCAGTGAAGCGCTCCGAGGGCCCCAGCATTTT. Full variable domain (remainder filled in from reference TRBV2 and TRBJ1-5): EPEVTQTPSHQVTQMGQEVILRCVPISNHLYFYWYRQILGQKVEFLVSFYNNEISEKSEIFDDQFSVERPDGSNFTLKIRSTKLEDSAMYFCASSEALRGPQHFGDGTRLSIL.

This clone was seen only once. The genes are TRBV2 and TRBJ1-1; maybe TRBD1 (5 bases). Trimming pared 8 bases from V and 2 bases from J, leaving 12 bases between. CDR3 length equals 13 residues. CDR1 is SNHLY and CDR2 is FYNNEI in the germline V gene. DNA for the CDR3: TGTGCCAGCGATCTTCAGGGAAACACTGAAGCTTTCTTT. This sequence encodes CASDLQGNTEAFF.

This rearrangement joins TRBV5-1 to TRBJ2-3, with a tentative D call TRBD2 (6 bases). The CDR3 is 14 amino acids. Germline assignment: CDR1 SGHRS and CDR2 YFSETQ. V lost 0 bases to trimming and J lost 2 bases, with 7 bases between them. The CDR3 DNA sequence: TGCGCCAGCAGCTTGGCGGGGGACACAGATACGCAGTATTTT. Protein product: CASSLAGDTDTQYF.

The chain is built from TRBV6-1 and TRBJ1-6; D is perhaps TRBD1 (6 bases). The V end lost 6 bases, the J end lost 0 bases, and 12 bases lay between the germline ends. Germline CDR1 is MNHNS and CDR2 is SASEGT. This CDR3 has 16 residues. CDR3 coding DNA: TGTGCCAGCAGGGAACAGGGATACTCCTATAATTCACCCCTCCACTTT. Encoded protein: CASREQGYSYNSPLHF.

This chain links TRBV27 with TRBJ2-5, with 7 nucleotides matching TRBD2. CDR3 size: 16 residues. Germline CDR1 and CDR2: MNHEY and SMNVEV (reference sequence). Losses at the gene ends were 3 bases for V and 2 bases for J; bases not matched to a gene: 9. The CDR3 nucleotides read TGTGCCAGCAGTTTTAGTCCGGGGAGGGGTCAAGAGACCCAGTACTTC. It yields the protein CASSFSPGRGQETQYF.

This clone was found a few times. This sequence joins TRBV19 and TRBJ1-5; no clear D gene. The V gene's germline CDR1 is LNHDA and CDR2 SQIVND (reference sequence). There are 17 residues in the CDR3. V was cut by 6 bases and J by 1 base, with 19 bases left in between. The CDR3 loop is CASSAYPDVRSNQPQHF. CDR3 DNA sequence: TGTGCCAGTAGCGCCTATCCCGATGTCAGGAGCAATCAGCCCCAGCATTTT.